A single T cell receptor (beta chain) is shown here with its context. Its specificity is not known. For each subset, genomic DNA was distributed in equal portions over several immunoSEQ plates. The method was immunoSEQ multiplex PCR; TCRdb's version includes in-frame clones alone and lacks a portion of them. The sample records 2 million to 2.5 million clones, 95% being singletons. The CDR3 sequence is 16 residues long. Germline V gene data show CDR1 as SGHRS and CDR2 as YFSETQ. Trimming left V 4 bases short and J 2 bases short, with 19 bases between. These data originate in a study of shared clonotypes between healthy human individuals. Overall study context: A donor's plate count was three for CD4 naive and three for CD4 memory; CD8 naive had two and CD8 memory one.

Study-wide results and limits: It was only blood that was sampled, and tissue repertoires likely differ. Relative to clonotypes present in all four donors, those not shared had lower generation probabilities.

Sequencing was carried out using naive CD4+ T cells sorted from blood. Subset of the sample: CD45RA+ positively selected. The V gene is TRBV5-1, the J gene TRBJ2-7, with TRBD1 as a possible D gene (6 bases). The origin of this receptor is a young man in good health. Here the CDR3 reads CASSAGDTRSTYEQYF. The DNA of the CDR3 is TGCGCCAGCAGCGCAGGGGACACCCGAAGTACCTACGAGCAGTACTTC.